Below, 16 T cell receptor beta chains from the same sample are listed, as sequenced in a study of T cells in Graves' hyperthyroidism and ophthalmopathy. Using RNA transcripts as the source, TCR beta CDR3 regions were amplified. HTBI primers were the set used in a first-round RT-PCR of the TCR CDR3. TCRdb re-called the multiplex PCR reads with MiXCR, one entry per CDR3 protein. The table has around 350,000 distinct CDR3 sequences, about 13% seen once. Sample: blood. The receptors originated from a woman aged 18-35 years with Graves' hyperthyroidism.

The DNA for the CDR3 is TGTGCCAGCAGTTTAGGGCAGGTGGAGACCCAGTACTTC. Encoded protein: CASSLGQVETQYF. The chain couples TRBV12-3 or TRBV12-4 to TRBJ2-5; D is unclear. The CDR3 is 13 residues long. The V gene lost 1 base and the J gene lost 5 bases, with 8 bases spanning the gap.

This clonotype was seen many times. The V gene is TRBV7-9, the J gene TRBJ1-3; a possible D gene is TRBD1 (5 bases). The CDR3 totals 14 residues. The V gene lost 0 bases and the J gene lost 7 bases, with 10 bases spanning the gap. The germline V gene has CDR1 SEHNR and CDR2 FQNEAQ (reference sequence). In DNA form, the CDR3 reads TGTGCCAGCAGCTTAGCGCAAAAGGGGAACACCATATATTTT. It yields the protein CASSLAQKGNTIYF.

This clonotype was detected ten times or more. This chain links TRBV6-1 with TRBJ2-3, with 11 bases identical to TRBD2. The CDR3 covers 15 residues. Germline-derived CDR1 and CDR2 are MNHNS and SASEGT. V shed 1 base, J shed 4 bases, and the junction held 1 base outside the gene matches. CDR3 in amino acids: CASSEVAGGADTQYF. The CDR3 DNA reads as TGTGCCAGCAGTGAAGTAGCGGGGGGGGCAGATACGCAGTATTTT.

In this sample, this clonotype turned up many times. The chain uses TRBV4-3 and TRBJ2-1, with D uncertain. With 1 base removed from V and 4 bases from J, the gap between germline ends came to 11 bases. CDR3 size: 15 residues. Germline CDR1 reads LGHNA; CDR2 reads YSLEER. Here the CDR3 reads CASSQGQDTYNEQFF. The CDR3 nucleotides are TGCGCCAGCAGCCAAGGACAAGACACGTACAATGAGCAGTTCTTC.

This clonotype was recorded many times. The gene calls are TRBV20-1 and TRBJ1-6; no clear D gene. Germline V gene data show CDR1 as DFQATT and CDR2 as SNEGSKA (reference sequence). The CDR3 sequence is 12 residues long. Trimming left V 0 bases short and J 7 bases short, with 4 bases between. The CDR3 protein is CSARDMNSPLHF. The CDR3 bases are TGCAGTGCTAGAGATATGAATTCACCCCTCCACTTT.

This clonotype was seen ten or more times. The V and J genes are TRBV28 and TRBJ1-1; 8 bases agree with TRBD1. Germline lookup yields CDR1 MDHEN and CDR2 SYDVKM. J was trimmed by 5 bases and V by 3 bases; bases with no gene match: 11. CDR3 length equals 16 residues. The CDR3 spells CASSFGDRGPGTEAFF. CDR3 DNA sequence: TGTGCCAGCAGTTTTGGAGACAGGGGTCCAGGGACTGAAGCTTTCTTT.

This clonotype was counted many times. CDR3: CSARAHSNYGYTF. In nucleotides, the CDR3 is TGCAGTGCTCGTGCCCATAGTAACTATGGCTACACCTTC. J is TRBJ1-2 and V is TRBV20-1; D is unresolved. Trimming left V 5 bases short and J 1 base short, with 11 bases between. The CDR3 is 13 residues long. The germline CDR1 and CDR2 sequences are DFQATT and SNEGSKA (reference sequence).

The CDR3 here is CASSLSGSWDIQYF. For the CDR3, the DNA is TGTGCCAGTAGCCTCTCTGGGAGTTGGGACATTCAGTACTTC. The chain carries TRBV19 and TRBJ2-4, with a possible D match to TRBD2 (5 bases). The CDR3 contains 14 residues. The germline V gene has CDR1 LNHDA and CDR2 SQIVND (reference sequence). Trimming stripped 6 bases from V and 8 bases from J, with 17 bases between.

This clonotype occurred many times. J is TRBJ2-5 and V is TRBV7-2, with D perhaps TRBD1 or TRBD2 (5 bases each). With 3 bases removed from V and 2 bases from J, the gap between germline ends came to 13 bases. Germline V gives CDR1 SGHTA, CDR2 FQGNSA. The CDR3 is made up of 15 amino acids. The CDR3 region has the DNA TGTGCCAGCAGCTTCGGGGCAGGGCCGCAAGAGACCCAGTACTTC. Amino acid sequence: CASSFGAGPQETQYF.

Many counts were recorded for this clonotype. The chain uses TRBV7-2 and TRBJ2-1; D could derive from TRBD1 or TRBD2 (5 bases each). Trimming shortened V by 1 base and J by 10 bases, and 20 bases separated the two germline ends. This CDR3 contains 16 residues. The germline V gene encodes CDR1 SGHTA and CDR2 FQGNSA. CDR3 protein: CASSLVLTKPEGEQFF. Here the CDR3 DNA reads TGTGCCAGCAGCTTAGTTTTAACCAAACCCGAGGGGGAGCAGTTCTTC.

The rearrangement links TRBV6-2 or TRBV6-3 to TRBJ2-1; weak D call: TRBD2 (7 bases). The CDR3 runs 15 residues. The germline V and J ends were trimmed by 4 bases and 4 bases, with 14 bases remaining between them. The germline V gene has CDR1 MNHEY and CDR2 SVGEGT. CDR3 loop: CASSSSGGPYNEQFF. The DNA of the CDR3 is TGTGCCAGCAGTTCTTCCGGGGGGCCTTACAATGAGCAGTTCTTC.

This clonotype has at least ten counts. The gene calls are TRBV13 and TRBJ2-3; TRBD1 or TRBD2 may be the D gene (5 bases each). V gave up 5 bases and J gave up 10 bases, with 22 bases separating them. Germline CDR1 PRHDT, CDR2 FYEKMQ (reference sequence). The CDR3 runs to 15 residues. The CDR3 loop is CASSPRDPLEKSQYF. The CDR3 bases are TGTGCCAGCAGCCCCCGGGACCCCTTGGAGAAGTCGCAGTATTTT.

V gene TRBV9 combines with J gene TRBJ1-2, with D possibly TRBD1 on 6 matching bases. The germline CDR1 and CDR2 sequences are SGDLS and YYNGEE. Trimming took off 4 bases at V and 3 bases at J, with 13 bases between the two ends. This CDR3 region has 14 residues. CDR3 amino acids: CASSFYREDYGYTF. DNA of the CDR3: TGTGCCAGCAGCTTCTACAGGGAAGACTATGGCTACACCTTC. The full variable domain, in which reference TRBV9 and TRBJ1-2 provide the parts outside the CDR3, is DSGVTQTPKHLITATGQRVTLRCSPRSGDLSVYWYQQSLDQGLQFLIQYYNGEERAKGNILERFSAQQFPDLHSELNLSSLELGDSALYFCASSFYREDYGYTFGSGTRLTVV.

This clonotype was found many times. The rearrangement uses TRBV20-1 and TRBJ2-3, with TRBD2 identical over 15 bases. Germline loops: CDR1 DFQATT, CDR2 SNEGSKA (reference sequence). V trimming: 5 bases; J trimming: 0 bases; junction bases outside the gene matches: 9. The CDR3 totals 18 residues. The CDR3 nucleotides are TGCAGTGCTGAGGGACTAGCGGGAGGCCTTTTTAGCACAGATACGCAGTATTTT. The encoded protein is CSAEGLAGGLFSTDTQYF.

This clonotype was recorded at least ten times. This chain connects TRBV5-6 to TRBJ2-6; 7 positions match TRBD1. Germline V gives CDR1 SGHDT, CDR2 YYEEEE. The J segment lost 4 bases and the V segment lost 3 bases, leaving 4 bases of the junction unmatched. CDR3 length equals 15 residues. The chain's CDR3 is CASSYRGSGANVLTF. CDR3 nucleotides: TGTGCCAGCAGCTACAGGGGATCCGGGGCCAACGTCCTGACTTTC.

The rearrangement uses TRBV20-1 and TRBJ2-5; D may match TRBD1 or TRBD2 (5 bases each). The V end was cut by 4 bases, the J end by 4 bases, with 22 bases between. There are 16 residues in the CDR3. Germline CDR1 and CDR2: DFQATT and SNEGSKA (reference sequence). The CDR3: CSAIHLPGPRRETQYF. CDR3 DNA sequence: TGCAGTGCTATACACCTCCCGGGACCCAGGAGAGAGACCCAGTACTTC.